The 13 T cell receptor beta chains in this list originate from one sample, sequenced in a study of shared clonotypes between healthy human individuals. Clones were sequenced by immunoSEQ multiplex PCR, and TCRdb holds only the in-frame ones, with some missing. The data show over 2 million clones, about 94% seen once. Selected positively for CCR7 and CD45RO-negative, naive CD8 cells excluded terminally differentiated effector memory CD45RA+ cells. The specimen was naive CD8+ T cells sorted from blood. Every receptor here comes from a man between 18 and 35 years old in good health.

V gene TRBV25-1 combines with J gene TRBJ1-2; D not certain. The CDR3 covers 11 residues. Germline V lookup: CDR1 MGHDK, CDR2 SYGVNS. V was pared by 8 bases and J by 4 bases, with 8 bases between. CDR3 sequence: CASGFGYGYTF. The CDR3 DNA is TGTGCCAGCGGTTTTGGCTATGGCTACACCTTC.

The V gene is TRBV6-1, the J gene TRBJ2-3, with 11 nucleotides matching TRBD2. Germline-derived CDR1 and CDR2 are MNHNS and SASEGT. V gave up 3 bases and J gave up 2 bases; unmatched junction bases: 4. The CDR3 runs to 16 residues. CDR3 DNA: TGTGCCAGCAGTGAGAGACTAGCGGGATTCACAGATACGCAGTATTTT. Its translation: CASSERLAGFTDTQYF.

The rearrangement links TRBV7-9 to TRBJ2-1; the match to TRBD2 covers 9 bases. The germline CDR1 and CDR2 sequences are SEHNR and FQNEAQ (reference sequence). Losses at the gene ends were 4 bases for V and 8 bases for J; bases not matched to a gene: 9. This CDR3 comprises 15 residues. CDR3 sequence: CASSYRASGIYEQFF. CDR3 in DNA: TGTGCCAGCAGCTATAGGGCTAGCGGGATCTATGAGCAGTTCTTC.

The CDR3 region has the DNA TGTGCCAGCAGTTACAGGGGGTACGACACTGAAGCTTTCTTT. Translating gives CASSYRGYDTEAFF. The genes are TRBV6-5 and TRBJ1-1; TRBD1 might be the D (6 bases). Trimming stripped 2 bases from V and 3 bases from J, with 10 bases between. Germline V lookup: CDR1 MNHEY, CDR2 SVGAGI. The CDR3 has 14 residues.

Comment on this clone: This CDR3 is also generated by other DNA sequences in the sample. CDR3 nucleotides: TGTGCCAGCAGCTTATGGGGGGGCACTGAAGCTTTCTTT. Amino acids: CASSLWGGTEAFF. The gene calls are TRBV5-6 and TRBJ1-1, with D perhaps TRBD1 (5 bases). The CDR3 runs to 13 residues. Germline lookup yields CDR1 SGHDT and CDR2 YYEEEE. The V and J ends lost 2 bases and 4 bases respectively, with 9 bases between them.

This chain joins TRBV5-6 and TRBJ2-7; 8 nucleotides line up with TRBD2. CDR3 length: 15 residues. Germline values: CDR1 SGHDT, CDR2 YYEEEE. V trimming: 4 bases; J trimming: 2 bases; junction bases outside the gene matches: 8. The CDR3 bases are TGTGCCAGCAGCAAACGACTAGCGCCAACCTACGAGCAGTACTTC. Translation: CASSKRLAPTYEQYF.

The rearrangement links TRBV7-8 to TRBJ2-1; D uncertain. This CDR3 spans 17 amino acids. The V end was cut by 0 bases, the J end by 0 bases, with 12 bases between. From germline, CDR1 is SGHVS and CDR2 FQNEAQ. The DNA for the CDR3 is TGTGCCAGCAGCTTAGCGAGTGCAGGCCGCTCCTACAATGAGCAGTTCTTC. Amino acids: CASSLASAGRSYNEQFF.

This chain uses TRBV27 with TRBJ2-5, with 8 bases that match TRBD1. The length of the CDR3 is 13 residues. V gave up 5 bases and J gave up 6 bases; unmatched junction bases: 5. Germline V CDR1 and CDR2: MNHEY, SMNVEV (reference sequence). DNA for the CDR3: TGTGCCAGCAGTCCGGACAGGGAACAGACCCAGTACTTC. It yields the protein CASSPDREQTQYF.

The chain is built from TRBV7-9 and TRBJ2-3; D is undetermined. CDR1 SEHNR and CDR2 FQNEAQ come from the germline V gene (reference sequence). V was trimmed by 4 bases and J by 5 bases, leaving 4 bases between them. This CDR3 has 11 residues. CDR3 in DNA: TGTGCCAGCAGCTCACTAGATACGCAGTATTTT. Translated, it gives CASSSLDTQYF.

The chain couples TRBV7-9 to TRBJ1-1; a possible D gene is TRBD1 (5 bases). The CDR3 has 15 residues. V was clipped by 1 base and J by 2 bases, with 11 bases between them. The V gene's germline CDR1 is SEHNR and CDR2 FQNEAQ (reference sequence). The CDR3: CASSLGRELNTEAFF. DNA of the CDR3: TGTGCCAGCAGCTTAGGCAGGGAGCTTAACACTGAAGCTTTCTTT.

DNA for the CDR3: TGTGCCAGCAGCACAGGGGCGGGGAATGAAAAACTGTTTTTT. Encoded protein: CASSTGAGNEKLFF. The V and J genes are TRBV28 and TRBJ1-4; 7 bases fit TRBD1. The trim removed 6 bases at V and 5 bases at J, leaving 6 bases unmatched. CDR3 size: 14 residues. Germline CDR1 is MDHEN and CDR2 is SYDVKM.

The rearrangement joins TRBV19 to TRBJ2-1; perhaps D is TRBD1 or TRBD2 (5 bases each). The germline V and J ends were trimmed by 7 bases and 7 bases, with 23 bases remaining between them. CDR1 LNHDA and CDR2 SQIVND come from the germline V gene (reference sequence). The CDR3 consists of 16 residues. The CDR3 region is CASTLRGAIGSNEQFF. CDR3 coding DNA: TGTGCCAGTACCCTCCGGGGCGCTATTGGGTCGAATGAGCAGTTCTTC.

The chain recombines TRBV27 with TRBJ2-7; TRBD1 is a possible D gene (5 bases). The CDR3 has 13 residues. Germline assignment: CDR1 MNHEY and CDR2 SMNVEV (reference sequence). The V end lost 3 bases, the J end lost 6 bases, and 12 bases lay between the germline ends. CDR3 protein: CASSLWFQGEQYF. The CDR3 DNA reads as TGTGCCAGCAGTTTGTGGTTCCAGGGCGAGCAGTACTTC.